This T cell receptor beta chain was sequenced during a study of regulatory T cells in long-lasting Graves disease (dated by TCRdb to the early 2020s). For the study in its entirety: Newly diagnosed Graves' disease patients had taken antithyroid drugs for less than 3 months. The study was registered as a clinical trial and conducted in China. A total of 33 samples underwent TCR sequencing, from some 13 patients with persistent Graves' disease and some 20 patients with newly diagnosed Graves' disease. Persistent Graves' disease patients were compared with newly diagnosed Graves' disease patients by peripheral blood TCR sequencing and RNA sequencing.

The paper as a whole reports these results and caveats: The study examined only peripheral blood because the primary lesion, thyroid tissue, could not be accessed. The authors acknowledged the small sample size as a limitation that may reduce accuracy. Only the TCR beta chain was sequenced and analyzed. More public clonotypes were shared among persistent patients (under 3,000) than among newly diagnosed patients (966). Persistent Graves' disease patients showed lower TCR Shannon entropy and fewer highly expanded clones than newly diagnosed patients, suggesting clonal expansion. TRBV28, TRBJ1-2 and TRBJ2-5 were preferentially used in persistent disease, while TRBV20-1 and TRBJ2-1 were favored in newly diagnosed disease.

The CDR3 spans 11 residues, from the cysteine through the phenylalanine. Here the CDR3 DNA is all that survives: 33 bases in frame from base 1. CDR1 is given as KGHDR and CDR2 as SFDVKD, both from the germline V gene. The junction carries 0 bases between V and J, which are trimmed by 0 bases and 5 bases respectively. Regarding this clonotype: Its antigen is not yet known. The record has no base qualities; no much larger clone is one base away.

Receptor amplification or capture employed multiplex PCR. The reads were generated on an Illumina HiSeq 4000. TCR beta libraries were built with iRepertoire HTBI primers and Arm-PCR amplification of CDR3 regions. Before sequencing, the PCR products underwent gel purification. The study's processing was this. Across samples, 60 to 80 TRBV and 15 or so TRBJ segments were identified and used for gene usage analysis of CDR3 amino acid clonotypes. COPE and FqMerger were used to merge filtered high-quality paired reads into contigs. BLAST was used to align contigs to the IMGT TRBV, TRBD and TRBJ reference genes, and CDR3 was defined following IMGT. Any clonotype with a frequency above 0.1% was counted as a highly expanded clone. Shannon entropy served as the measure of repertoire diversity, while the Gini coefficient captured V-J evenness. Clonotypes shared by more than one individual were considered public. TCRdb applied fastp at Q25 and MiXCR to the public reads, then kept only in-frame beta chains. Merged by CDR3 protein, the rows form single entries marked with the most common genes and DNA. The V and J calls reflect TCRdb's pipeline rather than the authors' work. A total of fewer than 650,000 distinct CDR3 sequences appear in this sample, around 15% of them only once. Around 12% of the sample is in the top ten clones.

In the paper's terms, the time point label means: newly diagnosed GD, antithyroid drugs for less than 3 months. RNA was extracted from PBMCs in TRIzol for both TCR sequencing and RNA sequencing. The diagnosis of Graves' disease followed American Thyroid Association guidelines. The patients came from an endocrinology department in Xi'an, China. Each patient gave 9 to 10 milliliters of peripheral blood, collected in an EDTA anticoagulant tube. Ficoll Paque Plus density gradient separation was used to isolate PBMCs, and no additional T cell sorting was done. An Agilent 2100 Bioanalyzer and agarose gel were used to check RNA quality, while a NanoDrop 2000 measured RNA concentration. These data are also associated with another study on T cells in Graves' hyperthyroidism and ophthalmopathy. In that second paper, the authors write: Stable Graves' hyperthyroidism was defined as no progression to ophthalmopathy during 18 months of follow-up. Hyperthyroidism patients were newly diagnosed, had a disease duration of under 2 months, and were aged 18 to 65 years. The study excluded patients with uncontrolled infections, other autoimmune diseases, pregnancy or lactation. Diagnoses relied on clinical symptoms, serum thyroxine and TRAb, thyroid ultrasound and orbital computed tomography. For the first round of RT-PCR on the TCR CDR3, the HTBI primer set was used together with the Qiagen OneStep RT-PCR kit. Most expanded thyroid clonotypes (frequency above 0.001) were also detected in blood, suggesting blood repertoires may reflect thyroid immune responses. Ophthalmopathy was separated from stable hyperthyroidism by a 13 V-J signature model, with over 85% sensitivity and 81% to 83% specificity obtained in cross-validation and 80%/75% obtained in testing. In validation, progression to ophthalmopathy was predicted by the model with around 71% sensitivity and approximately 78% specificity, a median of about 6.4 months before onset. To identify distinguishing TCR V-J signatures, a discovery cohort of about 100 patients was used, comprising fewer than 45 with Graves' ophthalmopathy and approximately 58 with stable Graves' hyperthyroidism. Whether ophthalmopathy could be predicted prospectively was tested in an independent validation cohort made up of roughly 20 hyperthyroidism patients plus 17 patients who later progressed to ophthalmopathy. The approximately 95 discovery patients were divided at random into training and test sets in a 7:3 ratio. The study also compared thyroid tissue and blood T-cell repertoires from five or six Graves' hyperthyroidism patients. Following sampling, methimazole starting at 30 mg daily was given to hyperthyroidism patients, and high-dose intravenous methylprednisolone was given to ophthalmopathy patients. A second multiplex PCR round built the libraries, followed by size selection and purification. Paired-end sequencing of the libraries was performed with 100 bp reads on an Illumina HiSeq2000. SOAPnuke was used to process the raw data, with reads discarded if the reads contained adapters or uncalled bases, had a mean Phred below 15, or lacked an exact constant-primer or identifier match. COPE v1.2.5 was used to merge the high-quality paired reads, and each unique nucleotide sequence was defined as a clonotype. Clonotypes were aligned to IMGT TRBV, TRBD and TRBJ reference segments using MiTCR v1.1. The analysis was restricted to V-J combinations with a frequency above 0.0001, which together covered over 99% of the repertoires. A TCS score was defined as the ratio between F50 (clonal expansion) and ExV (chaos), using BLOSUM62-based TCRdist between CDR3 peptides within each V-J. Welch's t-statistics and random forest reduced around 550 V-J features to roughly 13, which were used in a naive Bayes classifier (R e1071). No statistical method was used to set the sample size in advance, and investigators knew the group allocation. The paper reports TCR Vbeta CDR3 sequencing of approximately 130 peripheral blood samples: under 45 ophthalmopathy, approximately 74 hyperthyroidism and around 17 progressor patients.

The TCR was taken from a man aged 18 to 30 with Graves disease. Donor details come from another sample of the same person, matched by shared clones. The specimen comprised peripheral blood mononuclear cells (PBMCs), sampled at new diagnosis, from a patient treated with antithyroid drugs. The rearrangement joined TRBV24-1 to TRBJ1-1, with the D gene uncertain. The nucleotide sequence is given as TGTGCCACCAGTGATTTGACTGAAGCTTTCTTT. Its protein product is CATSDLTEAFF.